The next 29 T cell receptor beta chains were all read from a single sample in a study of blood T cell repertoires in COVID-19. Generated by immunoSEQ multiplex PCR, the TCRdb table keeps only in-frame clones and is missing some. The profile shows roughly 240,000 clones, 65% to 90% of them singletons. Material: peripheral blood. All receptors derive from a man aged 50-59 years with COVID-19, enrolled during active disease.

This clone was seen only a few times. The chain combines TRBV18 with TRBJ1-5; 9 nucleotides align to TRBD1. V shed 3 bases, J shed 0 bases, and the junction held 3 bases outside the gene matches. The CDR3 is 16 residues long. Germline CDR1 reads KGHSH; CDR2 reads LQKENI. CDR3 protein: CASSPGQGPSNQPQHF. The CDR3 DNA is TGTGCCAGCTCACCCGGACAGGGGCCTAGCAATCAGCCCCAGCATTTT.

This clone was seen a single time. The rearrangement links TRBV10-3 to TRBJ2-7; 9 nucleotides align to TRBD1. CDR1 is ENHRY and CDR2 is SYGVKD in the germline V gene. With 0 bases clipped from V and 10 bases from J, the junction kept 4 bases outside the gene matches. This CDR3 is built from 13 residues. The CDR3 spells CAISESVGQGQYF. CDR3 DNA: TGTGCCATCAGTGAGTCGGTGGGACAGGGTCAGTACTTC.

The DNA of the CDR3 is TGCGCCAGCAGCCACCCGGACAGGGAAAACTATGGCTACACCTTC. Protein product: CASSHPDRENYGYTF. The rearrangement uses TRBV4-1 and TRBJ1-2; TRBD1 aligns across 8 bases. CDR3 length: 15 residues. The V segment lost 3 bases and the J segment 2 bases; nucleotides outside the gene matches: 5. Germline CDR1 MGHRA, CDR2 YSYEKL.

This clone was seen just once. The rearrangement links TRBV4-2 to TRBJ1-4, with D possibly matching TRBD1 (6 bases). This CDR3 comprises 16 residues. Trimming left V 0 bases short and J 7 bases short, with 15 bases between. Germline CDR1 reads LGHNA; CDR2 reads YNFKEQ. The CDR3 protein is CASSQDWGGRGEKLFF. Written as DNA, the CDR3 is TGTGCCAGCAGCCAAGATTGGGGGGGCAGGGGTGAAAAACTGTTTTTT.

The gene calls are TRBV5-6 and TRBJ1-2; D may be TRBD1 (6 bases). CDR1 is SGHDT, CDR2 YYEEEE, per germline. V was pared by 1 base and J by 5 bases, with 9 bases between. There are 13 residues in the CDR3. CDR3 amino acids: CASSLQQGYGYTF. As DNA, the CDR3 is TGTGCCAGCAGCTTGCAACAGGGTTATGGCTACACCTTC. Looking up the rest from reference TRBV5-6 and TRBJ1-2 gives the full variable domain: DAGVTQSPTHLIKTRGQQVTLRCSPKSGHDTVSWYQQALGQGPQFIFQYYEEEERQRGNFPDRFSGHQFPNYSSELNVNALLLGDSALYLCASSLQQGYGYTFGSGTRLTVV.

CDR3 sequence (DNA): TGTGCCAGCAGCTCGGTAACTAGCGGGGGGGCTAGCTCCTACAATGAGCAGTTCTTC. Its protein is CASSSVTSGGASSYNEQFF. J is TRBJ2-1 and V is TRBV7-3; 13 bases are a match to TRBD2. This CDR3 is 19 amino acids long. Germline trimming cut 4 bases from V and 0 bases from J; bases unmatched to any gene: 9. CDR1 and CDR2 (germline): SGHTA, FQGTGA.

The rearrangement links TRBV27 to TRBJ1-1; 8 bases align to TRBD1. The CDR3 sequence is 15 residues long. CDR1 and CDR2 (germline): MNHEY, SMNVEV (reference sequence). The V gene end was trimmed by 6 bases and the J gene end by 4 bases; junction bases not matched to a gene: 10. CDR3 loop: CASRPAGGPGTEAFF. The CDR3 DNA sequence: TGTGCCAGCAGGCCCGCAGGGGGCCCAGGCACTGAAGCTTTCTTT.

This clone appeared once. V gene TRBV4-1 combines with J gene TRBJ2-7, with TRBD1 matching 7 bases. Germline V CDR1 and CDR2: MGHRA, YSYEKL. V trimming: 6 bases; J trimming: 1 base; junction bases outside the gene matches: 9. The CDR3 runs to 15 residues. CDR3 region: CASRKRDSSSYEQYF. Written as DNA, the CDR3 is TGCGCCAGCAGGAAAAGGGACAGTTCGTCCTACGAGCAGTACTTC.

The chain uses TRBV9 and TRBJ1-5, with D possibly matching TRBD1 (5 bases). V was clipped by 0 bases and J by 4 bases, with 11 bases between them. CDR1 SGDLS and CDR2 YYNGEE come from the germline V gene. CDR3 length: 15 amino acids. The CDR3 sequence is CASSVGGGPNQPQHF. The CDR3 coding sequence is TGTGCCAGCAGCGTAGGGGGGGGACCAAATCAGCCCCAGCATTTT. The full variable domain, completed using reference TRBV9 and TRBJ1-5, is DSGVTQTPKHLITATGQRVTLRCSPRSGDLSVYWYQQSLDQGLQFLIQYYNGEERAKGNILERFSAQQFPDLHSELNLSSLELGDSALYFCASSVGGGPNQPQHFGDGTRLSIL.

The V and J genes are TRBV25-1 and TRBJ2-7, with 9 nucleotides matching TRBD2. J was trimmed by 0 bases and V by 2 bases; bases with no gene match: 8. The germline V gene encodes CDR1 MGHDK and CDR2 SYGVNS. The CDR3 covers 17 residues. The CDR3 region is CASSEGFWRGGSYEQYF. CDR3 bases: TGTGCCAGCAGTGAAGGGTTCTGGCGGGGGGGCTCCTACGAGCAGTACTTC.

V is TRBV28 and J is TRBJ2-3; 7 nucleotides agree with TRBD2. CDR3 length equals 14 residues. Trimming took 6 bases from V and 4 from J; bases not matched to a gene: 7. Germline-derived CDR1 and CDR2 are MDHEN and SYDVKM. The CDR3 sequence is CASSRSGESDTQYF. CDR3 coding DNA: TGTGCCAGCAGCCGGAGCGGGGAGTCAGATACGCAGTATTTT.

The chain employs TRBV11-2 and TRBJ2-4; 7 bases map to TRBD1. CDR3 length: 15 amino acids. V lost 3 bases to trimming and J lost 5 bases; unmatched junction nucleotides: 7. Germline assignment: CDR1 SGHAT and CDR2 FQNNGV. The CDR3 here is CASSFQQGLQNIQYF. The CDR3 DNA is TGTGCCAGCAGCTTTCAACAGGGGCTGCAAAACATTCAGTACTTC.

DNA for the CDR3: TGTGCCACCAGTGATGGACAGGGGAATCAGCCCCAGCATTTT. Translating gives CATSDGQGNQPQHF. The J gene is TRBJ1-5, the V gene TRBV24-1; 9 bases agree with TRBD1. There are 14 residues in the CDR3. The germline V gene has CDR1 KGHDR and CDR2 SFDVKD. V shed 3 bases and J 4 bases; nucleotides not matched to a gene: 0.

This clone was counted between two and nine times. The chain uses TRBV4-2 and TRBJ2-1; D perhaps matches TRBD1 (6 bases). Trimming shortened V by 0 bases and J by 4 bases, and 16 bases separated the two germline ends. Germline V CDR1 and CDR2: LGHNA, YNFKEQ. The CDR3 has 17 amino acids. The CDR3 protein is CASSQESGQTTYNEQFF. The CDR3 bases are TGTGCCAGCAGCCAAGAGTCGGGACAAACGACGTACAATGAGCAGTTCTTC.

V gene TRBV7-8 combines with J gene TRBJ1-5; TRBD1 agrees at 12 bases. CDR1 is SGHVS and CDR2 is FQNEAQ in the germline V gene. V gave up 1 base and J gave up 4 bases; unmatched junction bases: 5. This CDR3 comprises 17 residues. The CDR3 sequence: CASSLDRDRGRNQPQHF. The CDR3 DNA is TGTGCCAGCAGCTTAGACCGGGACAGGGGGCGGAATCAGCCCCAGCATTTT.

The gene calls are TRBV6-5 and TRBJ2-7; possibly TRBD1 for D (6 bases). Deletions cut 7 bases from V and 7 bases from J, with 23 bases between. In germline, CDR1 is MNHEY, CDR2 SVGAGI. The CDR3 runs to 15 residues. The CDR3 sequence: CASTWGHVLMGEQYF. CDR3 coding DNA: TGTGCCAGCACTTGGGGACACGTATTAATGGGGGAGCAGTACTTC.

V is TRBV7-9 and J is TRBJ1-2; no reliable D call. Germline loops: CDR1 SEHNR, CDR2 FQNEAQ (reference sequence). The V end lost 5 bases, the J end lost 5 bases, and 9 bases lay between the germline ends. There are 12 residues in the CDR3. The CDR3 protein is CASSPSGYGYTF. The CDR3 bases are TGTGCCAGCAGCCCGTCGGGGTATGGCTACACCTTC.

The chain joins TRBV6-5 to TRBJ2-1, with no clear D. Germline V gene data show CDR1 as MNHEY and CDR2 as SVGAGI. Trimming shortened V by 10 bases and J by 2 bases, and 15 bases separated the two germline ends. The CDR3 has 14 amino acids. The CDR3 coding sequence is TGTGCCACCCAGCCCTGGGCCGCCTACAATGAGCAGTTCTTC. It codes for CATQPWAAYNEQFF.

On this clone itself: The same CDR3 is also encoded by other DNA sequences in this sample. This chain uses TRBV11-1 with TRBJ2-7; TRBD2 agrees at 8 bases. The CDR3 length is 15 residues. The J segment lost 5 bases and the V segment lost 5 bases, leaving 11 bases of the junction unmatched. CDR1 and CDR2 (germline): SGHAT, FQDESV (reference sequence). This CDR3 is CASSRTGTRGDEQYF. DNA for the CDR3: TGTGCCAGCAGCAGGACCGGGACTAGGGGCGACGAGCAGTACTTC.

The chain combines TRBV10-2 with TRBJ2-7, with D maybe TRBD2 (6 bases). The CDR3 is 14 residues long. V lost 6 bases and J 3 bases, leaving 15 bases between the germline ends. The V gene's germline CDR1 is WSHSY and CDR2 SAAADI. DNA for the CDR3: TGCGCCAGCAGGGTAGCGGAAAGTTTCTACGAGCAGTACTTC. This codes for CASRVAESFYEQYF.

This chain connects TRBV9 to TRBJ2-5; 12 positions match TRBD2. V trimming: 4 bases; J trimming: 1 base; junction bases outside the gene matches: 5. The CDR3 runs to 16 residues. Germline CDR1 SGDLS, CDR2 YYNGEE. The CDR3 DNA sequence: TGTGCCAGCAGCTCGAGGACTAGCGGGGTCCAAGAGACCCAGTACTTC. Translating it yields CASSSRTSGVQETQYF.

This chain joins TRBV30 and TRBJ1-2; 8 nucleotides align to TRBD1. Germline CDR1 GTSNPN, CDR2 SVGIG (reference sequence). V was clipped by 3 bases and J by 4 bases; unmatched bases: 4. The CDR3 contains 13 residues. CDR3 protein: CAWRGQGRYGYTF. In DNA form, the CDR3 reads TGTGCCTGGAGAGGACAGGGCCGCTATGGCTACACCTTC.

V and J are TRBV2 and TRBJ1-1, with a tentative D call TRBD1 (6 bases). The length of the CDR3 is 15 residues. Germline lookup yields CDR1 SNHLY and CDR2 FYNNEI. V gave up 5 bases and J gave up 0 bases, with 13 bases separating them. The CDR3 here is CASSPGTRLNTEAFF. CDR3 in DNA: TGTGCCAGCAGTCCAGGGACACGGTTGAACACTGAAGCTTTCTTT. The whole variable domain, remainder taken from reference TRBV2 and TRBJ1-1, is EPEVTQTPSHQVTQMGQEVILRCVPISNHLYFYWYRQILGQKVEFLVSFYNNEISEKSEIFDDQFSVERPDGSNFTLKIRSTKLEDSAMYFCASSPGTRLNTEAFFGQGTRLTVV.

The chain is built from TRBV29-1 and TRBJ2-7; perhaps TRBD2 as D (5 bases). This CDR3 spans 12 amino acids. V gave up 4 bases and J gave up 6 bases, with 13 bases separating them. Per the germline V gene, CDR1 is SQVTM and CDR2 is ANQGSEA. The DNA for the CDR3 is TGCAGCGTTGGAAGGGAGTCCGGCGAGCAGTACTTC. It translates to CSVGRESGEQYF.

The genes are TRBV19 and TRBJ1-1; 7 bases align to TRBD1. Germline V CDR1 and CDR2: LNHDA, SQIVND (reference sequence). The ends lost 6 bases at V and 3 bases at J; junction bases unmatched: 7. This CDR3 contains 14 residues. The CDR3, as DNA: TGTGCCAGTAGCCCCAGGGGGACGTACACTGAAGCTTTCTTT. The encoded protein is CASSPRGTYTEAFF.

This clone was counted once. V usage is TRBV24-1 and J usage is TRBJ2-2, with 9 bases fitting TRBD2. J was trimmed by 0 bases and V by 8 bases; bases with no gene match: 3. Germline V gives CDR1 KGHDR, CDR2 SFDVKD. The CDR3 has 15 residues. CDR3 nucleotide sequence: TGTGCCACCAACCGCGGGGGGGCGAACACCGGGGAGCTGTTTTTT. Translated, it gives CATNRGGANTGELFF.

The rearrangement links TRBV7-9 to TRBJ1-1; no definite D call. The germline CDR1 and CDR2 sequences are SEHNR and FQNEAQ (reference sequence). Between the trimmed V and J ends, which lost 5 bases and 1 base, there was a span of 8 bases. The CDR3 sequence is 13 residues long. The CDR3 DNA sequence: TGTGCCAGCAGCGCGGACTGGAACACTGAAGCTTTCTTT. It encodes CASSADWNTEAFF.

The rearrangement links TRBV24-1 to TRBJ2-3, with 8 bases fitting TRBD2. This CDR3 spans 15 amino acids. From germline, CDR1 is KGHDR and CDR2 SFDVKD. With 7 bases clipped from V and 1 base from J, the junction kept 6 bases outside the gene matches. CDR3 bases: TGTGCCACCAGAGAGGGACTAGGCCGCACAGATACGCAGTATTTT. It translates to CATREGLGRTDTQYF.

This clone was recorded once. The chain carries TRBV4-2 and TRBJ1-2; D is ambiguous. V lost 0 bases, J lost 2 bases, and 10 bases lay in between. Germline V lookup: CDR1 LGHNA, CDR2 YNFKEQ. The CDR3 spans 15 residues. CDR3 DNA sequence: TGTGCCAGCAGCCAAGAACAAAATCAGAACTATGGCTACACCTTC. It is translated as CASSQEQNQNYGYTF.